This T cell receptor beta chain stems from a study of Ad26.COV2.S vaccination and SARS-CoV-2 variants. Sequencing used immunoSEQ multiplex PCR; TCRdb keeps in-frame clones, though not all of them. The profile covers about half a million clones, with 80% to 90% appearing a single time and under 2% taken by the ten largest. V lost 0 bases, J lost 0 bases, and 11 bases stayed unmatched. CDR3 size: 19 residues. Germline CDR1 ENHRY, CDR2 SYGVKD. Study-wide findings and caveats: Marked by substantial breadth, spike-specific CD8+ and CD4+ T cell responses were reportedly seen after vaccination.

Noted treatment: around 19 received Ad26.COV2.S at low or high dose, single or two shots; roughly five received placebo; per-sample allocation not given. The study sampled participants on day 63 after the first vaccine or placebo injection. As to this clone: Its cognate antigen is unknown.

This clonotype originated in a person aged 18 to 65 who received the Ad26.COV2.S COVID-19 vaccine or a placebo. The J gene is TRBJ2-7, the V gene TRBV10-3, with 10 bases aligning to TRBD2. The sample consisted of peripheral blood, taken in a trial of Ad26.COV2.S vaccine versus placebo. DNA for the CDR3: TGTGCCATCAGTGAGTCCGTTGGGTTAGCGGGGGGTTACTCCTACGAGCAGTACTTC. Translated, it gives CAISESVGLAGGYSYEQYF.